One sample yielded the 6 T cell receptor beta chains listed below, sequenced in a study of shared clonotypes between healthy human individuals. TCRdb keeps only in-frame clones here, not all; method: immunoSEQ multiplex PCR. The sample contains approximately 500,000 clones, 90% to 96% of which appear only once. The sample taken for sequencing was naive CD4+ T cells sorted from blood. Subset noted: CD45RA+ positively selected. The receptors stem from a woman aged 25 to 39 in good health.

The J gene is TRBJ1-2, the V gene TRBV7-8; the D gene is possibly TRBD1 (6 bases). CDR3 size: 15 residues. In germline, CDR1 is SGHVS, CDR2 FQNEAQ. Deletions cut 1 base from V and 4 bases from J, with 13 bases between. CDR3 protein: CASSLVGGRGYGYTF. The CDR3 DNA reads TGTGCCAGCAGCTTAGTTGGGGGCAGGGGCTATGGCTACACCTTC.

This chain uses TRBV5-4 with TRBJ2-5; D call uncertain. The J call may be wrong; the DNA end is better matched by TRBJ2-7. This CDR3 has 15 residues. Germline V gene data show CDR1 as SGHNT and CDR2 as YYREEE (reference sequence). This CDR3 reads CASSLDTVRSYEQYF. The DNA of the CDR3 is TGTGCCAGCAGCTTGGACACGGTTAGGAGCTACGAGCAGTACTTC.

The V gene is TRBV5-5, the J gene TRBJ1-1; no clear D. The germline V gene has CDR1 SGHKS and CDR2 YYEKEE (reference sequence). The CDR3 sequence is 13 residues long. V lost 0 bases and J lost 1, with 4 bases in between. CDR3: CASSLVSNTEAFF. For the CDR3, the DNA is TGTGCCAGCAGCTTGGTATCGAACACTGAAGCTTTCTTT.

This chain links TRBV28 with TRBJ2-2, with 8 nucleotides matching TRBD1. Trimming took 6 bases from V and 6 from J; bases not matched to a gene: 9. The CDR3 has 15 amino acids. Germline CDR1 reads MDHEN; CDR2 reads SYDVKM. CDR3 residues: CASSPRGRGPGELFF. The CDR3 DNA follows: TGTGCCAGCAGCCCACGGGGCAGGGGGCCCGGGGAGCTGTTTTTT.

The chain has TRBV28 and TRBJ1-5; D unclear. The CDR3 spans 14 residues. CDR1 and CDR2 (germline): MDHEN, SYDVKM. Between the trimmed V and J ends, which lost 5 bases and 3 bases, there was a span of 11 bases. The CDR3 nucleotides are TGTGCCAGCAGTAGGGCAGACCACAATCAGCCCCAGCATTTT. It translates to CASSRADHNQPQHF.

The chain couples TRBV18 to TRBJ2-1; 11 nucleotides match TRBD2. CDR1 and CDR2 from the germline V gene are KGHSH and LQKENI. V lost 6 bases, J lost 1 base, and 5 bases stayed unmatched. The CDR3 loop spans 16 amino acids. The CDR3 protein is CASSSLAGGSYNEQFF. CDR3 nucleotide sequence: TGTGCCAGCTCCAGTTTAGCGGGAGGGTCCTACAATGAGCAGTTCTTC.